Listed below are T cell receptor beta chains from one sample, sequenced in a study of blood T cell repertoires in COVID-19. Generated by immunoSEQ multiplex PCR, the TCRdb table keeps only in-frame clones and is missing some. The table shows some 80,000 clones, with around 84% occurring only once. Input material: peripheral blood. The receptors stem from a man aged 50 to 60 with acute or convalescent COVID-19. The CDR3 runs from the conserved cysteine through the conserved F or W. D genes are given only for firm matches. Some rows mark clone size as missing; the rest say once, few, many or name a class of expanded clone.

size	D	V	J	DNA	CDR3
-	TRBD1	TRBV10-3	TRBJ1-2	TGTGCCACCGGGACAGGGACCCAGGTTGCCTATGGCTACACCTTC	CATGTGTQVAYGYTF
-	TRBD2	TRBV13	TRBJ2-7	TGTGCCAGCACCCTGACTAGCGGGGGGGCTGGCGAGCAGTACTTC	CASTLTSGGAGEQYF
-	-	TRBV9	TRBJ2-7	TGTGCCAGCAGCGTAGGTACAGGGATGGGCTACGAGCAGTACTTC	CASSVGTGMGYEQYF
-	-	TRBV15	TRBJ1-5	TGTGCCACCAGCAGAGATCGGGGTTCCTATCAGCCCCAGCATTTT	CATSRDRGSYQPQHF
-	-	TRBV30	TRBJ1-5	TGTGCCTGGAATCAGGGTGGCAATCAGCCCCAGCATTTT	CAWNQGGNQPQHF
-	-	TRBV28	TRBJ1-1	TGTGCCAGCAGTTTCAGGGTGAACACTGAAGCTTTCTTT	CASSFRVNTEAFF
-	-	TRBV27	TRBJ1-2	TGTGCCAGCAGCACACCACTGGGCGGAGGGGGCTACACCTTC	CASSTPLGGGGYTF
-	TRBD1	TRBV7-2	TRBJ1-3	TGTGCCAGCAGCGCCTTCCACAGGGGGCAAGGAAACACCATATATTTT	CASSAFHRGQGNTIYF
few	TRBD2	TRBV27	TRBJ2-3	TGTGCCAGCAGTTTACGGCGGGAGAGCACAGATACGCAGTATTTT	CASSLRRESTDTQYF
once	-	TRBV6-5	TRBJ2-1	TGTGCCAGCAGCTCGCTCGAGAGAGGTTACAATGAGCAGTTCTTC	CASSSLERGYNEQFF
-	-	TRBV5-1	TRBJ2-1	TGCGCCAGCAGCTTGCAGTCGCCTTACAATGAGCAGTTCTTC	CASSLQSPYNEQFF
-	-	TRBV25-1	TRBJ1-5	TGTGCCAGCAGAGCAAGAGGAAAACCCCAGCATTTT	CASRARGKPQHF
-	TRBD1	TRBV7-2	TRBJ2-7	TGTGCCAGCAGCTCGGGGACAGGAACCTACGAGCAGTACTTC	CASSSGTGTYEQYF
once	TRBD1	TRBV5-5	TRBJ1-1	TGTGCCAGCAGCACTACAGGGGGCGGGATTAGCACTGAAGCTTTCTTT	CASSTTGGGISTEAFF
-	TRBD1	TRBV29-1	TRBJ1-1	TGCAGCGGTGATTCACCGGGACAGGGACCGAGCACTGAAGCTTTCTTT	CSGDSPGQGPSTEAFF
-	-	TRBV4-3	TRBJ2-7	TGCGCCAGCAGCCAAGGGACAGTCTCCTACGAGCAGTACTTC	CASSQGTVSYEQYF
-	TRBD2	TRBV5-1	TRBJ2-5	TGCGCCAGCAGCTCTGGGACTAGCGGGAGCGGAGAGACCCAGTACTTC	CASSSGTSGSGETQYF
-	-	TRBV19	TRBJ2-7	TGTGCCAGTACGGGGGATTCTTACTACGAGCAGTACTTC	CASTGDSYYEQYF
-	TRBD2	TRBV5-1	TRBJ2-3	TGCGCCAGCAGCGATCCCCGGAGACTAGCGGGACCCGAGTTTACAGATACGCAGTATTTT	CASSDPRRLAGPEFTDTQYF
-	TRBD2	TRBV5-1	TRBJ2-7	TGCGCCAGCAGCTTGGCAACGGGAGCGGGAGAGCAGTACTTC	CASSLATGAGEQYF
-	TRBD1	TRBV5-5	TRBJ2-3	TGTGCCAGCAGCCAGGGACAGATCACAGATACGCAGTATTTT	CASSQGQITDTQYF
-	TRBD2	TRBV7-9	TRBJ2-1	TGTGCCAGCAGCTTGACTAGCGGGACAGGAGAGCAGTTCTTC	CASSLTSGTGEQFF
-	-	TRBV19	TRBJ1-5	TGTGCCAGTGACCCTTCACAGGCTAGCAATCAGCCCCAGCATTTT	CASDPSQASNQPQHF
-	-	TRBV5-1	TRBJ1-1	TGCGCCAGGGGGGAGGCCATGAACACTGAAGCTTTCTTT	CARGEAMNTEAFF
-	-	TRBV7-9	TRBJ1-2	TGTGCCAGCAGCCAGACACCCAACTACTATGGCTACACCTTC	CASSQTPNYYGYTF
-	TRBD1	TRBV12-3/TRBV12-4	TRBJ2-7	TGTGCCAGCAGGGCAGGGGGCGGGTACGAGCAGTACTTC	CASRAGGGYEQYF